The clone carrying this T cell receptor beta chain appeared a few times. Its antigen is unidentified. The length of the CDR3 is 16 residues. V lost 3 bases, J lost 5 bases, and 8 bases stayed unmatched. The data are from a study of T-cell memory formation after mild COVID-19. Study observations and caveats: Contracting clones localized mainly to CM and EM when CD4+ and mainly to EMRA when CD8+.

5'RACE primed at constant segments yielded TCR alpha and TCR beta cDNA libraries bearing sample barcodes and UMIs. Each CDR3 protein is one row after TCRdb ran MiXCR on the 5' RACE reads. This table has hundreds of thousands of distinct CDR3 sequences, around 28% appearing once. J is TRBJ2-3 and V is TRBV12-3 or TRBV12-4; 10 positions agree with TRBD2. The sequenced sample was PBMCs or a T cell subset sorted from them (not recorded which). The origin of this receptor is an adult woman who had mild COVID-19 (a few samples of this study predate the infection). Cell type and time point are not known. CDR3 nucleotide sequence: TGTGCCAGCAGTTTCGGAGCGGGGGGGCCTCAAGATACGCAGTATTTT. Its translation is CASSFGAGGPQDTQYF.